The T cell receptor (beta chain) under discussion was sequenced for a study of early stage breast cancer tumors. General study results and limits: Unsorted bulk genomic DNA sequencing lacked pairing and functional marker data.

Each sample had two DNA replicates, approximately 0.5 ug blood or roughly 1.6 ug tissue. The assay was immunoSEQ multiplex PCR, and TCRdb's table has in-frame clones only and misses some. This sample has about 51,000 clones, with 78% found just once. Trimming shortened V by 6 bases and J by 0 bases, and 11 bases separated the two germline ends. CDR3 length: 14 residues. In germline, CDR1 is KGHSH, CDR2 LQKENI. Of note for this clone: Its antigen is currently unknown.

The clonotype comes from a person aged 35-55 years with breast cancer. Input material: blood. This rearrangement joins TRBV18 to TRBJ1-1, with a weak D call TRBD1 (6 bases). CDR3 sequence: CASSRGAVNTEAFF. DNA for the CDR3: TGTGCCAGCTCTCGGGGGGCGGTGAACACTGAAGCTTTCTTT.